The 14 T cell receptor beta chains below come from one sample, sequenced in a study of CD8+ T cells in alopecia areata. cDNA prepared by RNA extraction and subsequent reverse transcription served as the template for sequencing. The repertoire was sequenced with immunoSEQ multiplex PCR; TCRdb's copy has only in-frame clones and lacks some. The table lists approximately 280,000 clones, with no singletons. Separation of pooled cutaneous lymph node cells was by sorting with CD4, CD8alpha, NKG2D, NKG2ACE and other markers. The sample taken for sequencing was CD4+ T cells sorted from a lymph node. These receptors originate from a C3H/HeJ mouse with alopecia areata. For the strain, the MHC haplotype given is H2-k.

To note about this clone: The gene names here belong to mouse. The read halts 4 residues ahead of the CDR3 end, with the missing end drawn from the germline J gene. This chain links TRBV13-3 with TRBJ2-4; 8 nucleotides line up with TRBD2. Germline loops: CDR1 NNHDY, CDR2 SYVADS. The CDR3 is 13 amino acids. Incomplete CDR3 DNA: TGTGCCAGCAGTGAGGCTGGGGGGAAC. Its protein product is CASSEAGGN. The full CDR3 is CASSEAGGNTLYF.

About this clone itself: Genes and germline come from the mouse. From the germline J gene comes the end of the CDR3, since the read stops 4 residues before it. V gene TRBV13-2 combines with J gene TRBJ1-1, with D possibly matching TRBD1 (6 bases). The germline CDR1 and CDR2 sequences are NNHNN and SYGAGS (reference sequence). The V and J ends lost 3 bases and 4 bases respectively, with 7 bases between them. The CDR3 totals 12 residues. CDR3 DNA, as far as it was read: TGTGCCAGCGGTGTCAGGGGCACA. It yields the protein CASGVRGT. The entire CDR3 protein reads CASGVRGTEVFF.

This clone was picked up a small number of times. Genes and germline come from the mouse. The CDR3 end lies 4 residues beyond the end of the read and is filled in from the germline J gene. The chain uses TRBV19 and TRBJ2-7; 9 bases match TRBD2. Per the germline V gene, CDR1 is FNHDT and CDR2 is SITEND (reference sequence). The CDR3 is 13 residues long. The chain's CDR3 is CASSSWGGYEQYF. The CDR3 DNA, read in part, is TGTGCCAGCAGTAGCTGGGGGGGGTAT.

Only a few counts were recorded for this clone. The gene names here belong to mouse. Read sequence stops 4 residues before the CDR3 end, and the germline J gene provides the missing end. The chain carries TRBV13-3 and TRBJ2-7, with 9 positions matching TRBD1. Germline values: CDR1 NNHDY, CDR2 SYVADS. The CDR3 sequence is 16 residues long. The chain's CDR3 is CASSLLRDRASYEQYF. CDR3 DNA (partial): TGTGCCAGCAGCCTCCTCCGGGACAGGGCATCTTAT.

This clone was counted a few times. Mouse names are used for the genes. The CDR3 is cut off 4 residues early in the read; its end comes from the germline J gene. The chain employs TRBV13-2 and TRBJ1-2; D remains unclear. Trimming removed 5 bases from V and 0 bases from J, with 5 bases in between. Germline V gives CDR1 NNHNN, CDR2 SYGAGS (reference sequence). This CDR3 region has 12 residues. CDR3 amino acids: CASGGPNSDYTF. The sequenced CDR3 bases are TGTGCCAGCGGAGGTCCAAACTCC.

As to this clone: Gene names are the mouse ones. The missing CDR3 end, 4 residues past where the read stops, is filled in from the germline J gene. The V gene is TRBV19, the J gene TRBJ2-2; D possibly corresponds to TRBD1 (6 bases). V lost 2 bases and J lost 2, with 10 bases in between. CDR3 length: 15 residues. The germline CDR1 and CDR2 sequences are FNHDT and SITEND (reference sequence). The part of the CDR3 DNA that was read is TGTGCCAGCAGTATGAACAGGGAGAACACCGGG. Protein: CASSMNRENTG. Given in full, the CDR3 is CASSMNRENTGQLYF.

Concerning this clone itself: Gene names are the mouse ones. The sequenced fragment ends 4 residues before the CDR3 boundary, so the rest is inferred from the germline J gene. The chain links TRBV2 to TRBJ2-3; D is perhaps TRBD1 (7 bases). CDR3 size: 16 residues. CDR1 and CDR2 from the germline V gene are LGHNA and YSYQKL. V shed 2 bases and J shed 0 bases, with 12 bases lying between them. The part of the CDR3 DNA that was read is TGTGCCAGCAGCCAACCCAGGGGGACTAGTGCAGAA. Amino acid sequence: CASSQPRGTSAE. The CDR3 reads in full as CASSQPRGTSAETLYF.

As for this clone: Germline and genes: mouse. The CDR3 goes on 4 residues after the read ends, and that part is filled in from the germline J gene. The chain employs TRBV13-3 and TRBJ1-1, with 11 bases lining up with TRBD1. The CDR3 sequence is 13 residues long. The germline V gene encodes CDR1 NNHDY and CDR2 SYVADS. The CDR3 bases that were read are TGTGCCAGCAGTCGGGACAGGGGGTCA. This encodes CASSRDRGS. The CDR3 in full is CASSRDRGSEVFF.

The sample holds a few counts of this clone. Mouse gene names and germline throughout. The CDR3 loop is CASSDAGLGNYAEQFF. Partial CDR3 DNA: TGTGCCAGCAGTGATGCAGGACTGGGGAACTATGCT. The V call is TRBV13-1, the J call TRBJ2-1; 9 positions match TRBD2. Read data end 4 residues before the CDR3 end; the end is taken from the germline J gene. Germline CDR1 reads NSHNY; CDR2 reads SYGAGN. Trimming took 0 bases from V and 1 from J; bases not matched to a gene: 2. The CDR3 is 16 amino acids.

This clone occurred a few times. The gene names here belong to mouse. Sequencing ends 4 residues short of the CDR3 end; the germline J gene provides the rest. The same CDR3 can be traced to other DNA sequences in this sample. The genes are TRBV5 and TRBJ2-5; D is uncertain. There are 14 residues in the CDR3. Per germline, CDR1 LGHNA and CDR2 YNLKQL (reference sequence). Deletions cut 1 base from V and 0 bases from J, with 5 bases between. CDR3 bases read: TGTGCCAGCAGCCAAGGAGGGAACCAAGAC. Protein product: CASSQGGNQD. The complete CDR3 protein is CASSQGGNQDTQYF.

This clone was counted only a few times. The gene symbols are mouse symbols. The CDR3 end falls 4 residues outside the read, so it is completed with the germline J gene. The rearrangement joins TRBV3 to TRBJ2-5; 14 nucleotides agree with TRBD2. Germline-derived CDR1 and CDR2 are SNHLY and FYNGKV (reference sequence). This CDR3 comprises 17 residues. The trim removed 1 base at V and 2 bases at J, leaving 2 bases unmatched. The CDR3 loop is CASSLGGLGGPQDTQYF. The sequenced part of the CDR3 DNA is TGTGCCAGCAGCTTAGGGGGACTGGGGGGGCCCCAAGAC. Complete variable domain (other parts from reference TRBV3 and TRBJ2-5): GPKVLQIPSHQIIDMGQMVTLNCDPVSNHLYFYWYKQILGQQMEFLVNFYNGKVMEKSKLFKDQFSVERPDGSYFTLKIQPTALEDSAVYFCASSLGGLGGPQDTQYFGPGTRLLVL.

The sample holds a few counts of this clone. Mouse germline and gene names are used. The CDR3 is cut off 4 residues early in the read; its end comes from the germline J gene. The V gene is TRBV17, the J gene TRBJ2-1, with 11 bases identical to TRBD2. The CDR3 sequence is 15 residues long. Germline V CDR1 and CDR2: MNHDT, YYDKIL. The sequenced part of the CDR3 DNA is TGTGCTAGCAGAGAGAGACTGGGGGGGGGAGCT. This translates into CASRERLGGGA. The whole CDR3 protein reads CASRERLGGGAEQFF.

Only a few counts were recorded for this clone. Genes here carry mouse names. With the read ending 4 residues before the CDR3 end, the germline J gene is used to fill in that end. The gene calls are TRBV5 and TRBJ2-5; D remains ambiguous. Trimming took 1 base from V and 0 from J, leaving 8 bases between them. Germline CDR1 LGHNA, CDR2 YNLKQL (reference sequence). There are 15 residues in the CDR3. The covered CDR3 bases are TGTGCCAGCAGCCAAGGACAAACTAACCAAGAC. Residues: CASSQGQTNQD. The whole CDR3 sequence is CASSQGQTNQDTQYF.

About this clone itself: Mouse gene names apply. From the germline J gene comes the end of the CDR3, since the read stops 4 residues before it. Within the sample, other DNA sequences also encode this same CDR3. V is TRBV13-1 and J is TRBJ2-1; a weak D match, TRBD1 (6 bases). V lost 2 bases to trimming and J lost 3 bases, with 6 bases between them. Looked up from germline, CDR1 is NSHNY and CDR2 is SYGAGN. This CDR3 has 13 residues. The CDR3 protein is CASSETGYAEQFF. Partial CDR3 DNA: TGTGCCAGCAGTGAGACAGGCTATGCT.